This T cell receptor beta chain derives from a study of T-cell reconstitution after alpha-beta-depleted transplantation in children. There are 14 residues in the CDR3. Researchers prepared the TCRbeta library using unique molecular identifiers, the study reports. TCRdb recomputed calls from the PCR reads with MiXCR, one row per CDR3 protein. The data contain fewer than 200,000 distinct CDR3 sequences, about 6.4% of them seen just once; the ten biggest clones take up around 3%. This clonotype was seen repeatedly, ten times or more. The sample in question was PBMCs from the stem cell graft donor, obtained from the stem cell graft. The receptor comes from a human donor who donated a stem cell graft to a child with Wiskott-Aldrich syndrome. The genes are TRBV21-1 and TRBJ2-2; TRBD2, as called in the table, went unchecked against the DNA. TRBV21-1 has pseudogene status. The CDR3 nucleotides read TGTGCCAGCAGCAAAGAGACTAGCTCCCGGGAGCTGTTTTTT. Translated: CASSKETSSRELFF.